This T cell receptor (beta chain) stems from a study of blood T cell repertoires in COVID-19. The overall study: The United States, Italy and Spain supplied acute and convalescent COVID-19 samples. Nucleic acid was either cDNA or gDNA, and it came from T cells, B-cell-depleted T cells, or PBMCs.

Authors' processing steps: Nucleated cell counts were estimated from reference gene primer amplification. This table comes from immunoSEQ multiplex PCR, and its TCRdb copy is limited to in-frame clones, with some not included. V and J calls and clone size are as listed in that table; D and trimming were resolved from the DNA. The data contain 85,000 to 130,000 clones, 76% of them singletons. Seattle enrolled patients during active infection and tracked them longitudinally. Trimming took 4 bases from V and 3 from J; bases not matched to a gene: 9. CDR1 is SGDLS and CDR2 is YYNGEE in the germline V gene. The CDR3 runs 15 residues.

The receptor comes from a man older than 75 with COVID-19, enrolled during active disease. The chain uses TRBV9 and TRBJ2-7, with TRBD2 matching 8 bases. The source material was peripheral blood. The CDR3 sequence is CASSPQGAGVYEQYF. Here the CDR3 DNA reads TGTGCCAGCAGCCCCCAGGGAGCGGGAGTCTACGAGCAGTACTTC.